Described below is a single T cell receptor beta chain sequence and its context. Every PCR received spiked-in synthetic TCR analog templates. Measured with immunoSEQ multiplex PCR; TCRdb has only the in-frame clones, and not every one. This table holds more than 70,000 clones, approximately 88% found once. The record originates from a study of PD-L1 blockade in urothelial cancer. Study details: At 3 weeks (second dose) and 6 weeks after starting treatment, blood was analyzed.

Sequences were derived from PBMCs, sampled around atezolizumab (anti-PD-L1) treatment. The TCR sequence derives from a man aged 60-69 years with urothelial cancer.

In DNA, the CDR3 is TGTGCCTGGAGTGTTATATCCCCAGGGCAGTATTTT. Translated: CAWSVISPGQYF. The chain joins TRBV30 to TRBJ2-3; the D is unclear. V was trimmed by 0 bases and J by 11 bases, leaving 12 bases between them. Germline loops: CDR1 GTSNPN, CDR2 SVGIG (reference sequence). The CDR3 is 12 residues long.